The 24 T cell receptor beta chains given below trace back to one sample, sequenced in a study of CD8 T cells in Susac syndrome. Reverse transcription of roughly 0.45 to 1 ug RNA used random hexamers. Each CDR3 protein gets one entry after TCRdb re-called the immunoSEQ multiplex PCR reads with MiXCR. There are about 100,000 distinct CDR3 sequences in the sample; 95% occur only once, and 0.25% to 0.35% lies in the top ten. The sequenced sample consisted of CD8+ T cells from PBMCs. The receptor source for this set is a human donor with Susac syndrome.

The chain has TRBV15 and TRBJ2-3, with 9 bases matching TRBD2. This CDR3 contains 17 residues. The junction had 7 bases not matched to a gene; V was cut back by 1 base and J by 2 bases. The germline V gene encodes CDR1 LNHNV and CDR2 YYDKDF (reference sequence). The CDR3: CATSRVLAGTSTDTQYF. The CDR3 region has the DNA TGTGCCACCAGCAGAGTTCTAGCGGGGACATCCACAGATACGCAGTATTTT. Based on the CDR3 plus reference TRBV15 and TRBJ2-3, the full variable domain is DAMVIQNPRYQVTQFGKPVTLSCSQTLNHNVMYWYQQKSSQAPKLLFHYYDKDFNNEADTPDNFQSRRPNTSFCFLDIRSPGLGDTAMYLCATSRVLAGTSTDTQYFGPGTRLTVL.

The chain combines TRBV12-3 or TRBV12-4 with TRBJ1-1; D possibly corresponds to TRBD1 (6 bases). The CDR3 spans 12 residues. The V gene lost 6 bases and the J gene lost 7 bases, with 12 bases spanning the gap. The CDR3 sequence: CASSQDRYEAFF. The CDR3 nucleotides read TGTGCCAGCAGCCAAGACAGGTATGAAGCTTTCTTT.

This clonotype was counted a few times. The rearrangement links TRBV18 to TRBJ1-1; D gene ambiguous. The germline V and J ends were trimmed by 3 bases and 1 base, with 6 bases remaining between them. Germline loops: CDR1 KGHSH, CDR2 LQKENI. The CDR3 runs 13 residues. CDR3 in DNA: TGTGCCAGCTCACCGGACTGGAACACTGAAGCTTTCTTT. Residues: CASSPDWNTEAFF.

The CDR3, as DNA: TGCGCCAGCAGCCAGGGGGCCACAGATACGCAGTATTTT. Its translation is CASSQGATDTQYF. The chain joins TRBV4-1 to TRBJ2-3; the D gene is possibly TRBD1 (6 bases). Deletions cut 3 bases from V and 2 bases from J, with 6 bases between. Germline assignment: CDR1 MGHRA and CDR2 YSYEKL. The CDR3 extends over 13 amino acids.

The J gene is TRBJ2-1, the V gene TRBV4-2; 9 nucleotides align to TRBD2. The CDR3 extends over 15 amino acids. From germline, CDR1 is LGHNA and CDR2 YNFKEQ. The trim removed 0 bases at V and 15 bases at J, leaving 12 bases unmatched. The CDR3 region has the DNA TGTGCCAGCAGCCAAGATAGCGGGAGTTTTCTTCGGATGTTCTTC. It codes for CASSQDSGSFLRMFF.

The rearrangement joins TRBV3-1 to TRBJ2-1, with D possibly matching TRBD1 (6 bases). Per germline, CDR1 LGHDT and CDR2 YNNKEL (reference sequence). The CDR3 extends over 12 amino acids. With 3 bases removed from V and 10 bases from J, the gap between germline ends came to 10 bases. The CDR3: CASSHSGQEQFF. For the CDR3, the DNA is TGTGCCAGCAGCCATTCAGGACAGGAGCAGTTCTTC.

The genes are TRBV20-1 and TRBJ2-5; D is undetermined. Germline CDR1 is DFQATT and CDR2 is SNEGSKA (reference sequence). V lost 5 bases, J lost 2 bases, and 18 bases lay in between. This CDR3 comprises 15 residues. CDR3: CSASLVRATQETQYF. The CDR3 DNA is TGCAGTGCTTCCCTTGTCCGGGCGACTCAAGAGACCCAGTACTTC.

This chain connects TRBV29-1 to TRBJ1-1, with D maybe TRBD1 (5 bases). Germline loops: CDR1 SQVTM, CDR2 ANQGSEA. Trimming removed 7 bases at V and 7 bases at J, with 13 bases between. This CDR3 has 11 residues. For the CDR3, the DNA is TGCAGCGCCGCAGGGACCCTTGAAGCTTTCTTT. Encoded protein: CSAAGTLEAFF.

J is TRBJ2-7 and V is TRBV20-1; TRBD2 matches at 11 bases. This CDR3 is built from 15 residues. Trimming removed 2 bases from V and 1 base from J; junction bases left unmatched: 4. Germline V gene lookup returns CDR1 DFQATT and CDR2 SNEGSKA (reference sequence). CDR3 nucleotides: TGCAGTGCTAGATCGACTAGCGGGGCTTCCTACGAGCAGTACTTC. This translates into CSARSTSGASYEQYF.

The chain joins TRBV7-9 to TRBJ2-5, with TRBD2 matching 8 bases. In germline, CDR1 is SEHNR, CDR2 FQNEAQ (reference sequence). Trimming cost V 10 bases and J 5 bases; bases outside gene matches: 12. This CDR3 is built from 14 residues. CDR3 bases: TGTGCCACCGCTACATTAGCGGGAATGGAGACCCAGTACTTC. Translation: CATATLAGMETQYF.

This CDR3 reads CASSYRATGAALDYGYTF. CDR3 nucleotides: TGTGCCAGCAGTTACCGCGCGACAGGGGCCGCTTTGGACTATGGCTACACCTTC. This chain connects TRBV6-5 to TRBJ1-2; 8 nucleotides align to TRBD1. V lost 2 bases, J lost 3 bases, and 14 bases stayed unmatched. The CDR3 spans 18 residues. Per germline, CDR1 MNHEY and CDR2 SVGAGI.

The chain joins TRBV7-3 to TRBJ2-2, with D possibly matching TRBD2 (6 bases). The length of the CDR3 is 16 residues. V lost 0 bases, J lost 0 bases, and 8 bases lay in between. Germline assignment: CDR1 SGHTA and CDR2 FQGTGA. CDR3 region: CASSLTSGSNTGELFF. As DNA, the CDR3 is TGTGCCAGCAGCTTAACCAGCGGGTCGAACACCGGGGAGCTGTTTTTT.

This chain links TRBV12-3 or TRBV12-4 with TRBJ2-1; tentative D call: TRBD1 (6 bases). The CDR3 is 14 residues long. V was shortened by 3 bases and J by 5 bases, with 11 bases between the two germline ends. The chain's CDR3 is CASSFRTDNNEQFF. The DNA of the CDR3 is TGTGCCAGCAGTTTTAGGACAGACAACAATGAGCAGTTCTTC.

The gene calls are TRBV24-1 and TRBJ1-5; tentative D call: TRBD1 (6 bases). CDR3 length: 14 amino acids. Trimming shortened V by 1 base and J by 7 bases, and 10 bases separated the two germline ends. The V gene's germline CDR1 is KGHDR and CDR2 SFDVKD. CDR3 loop: CATSDLGGVQPQHF. The DNA for the CDR3 is TGTGCCACCAGTGATTTAGGGGGGGTCCAGCCCCAGCATTTT.

The rearrangement joins TRBV29-1 to TRBJ2-5; no definite D call. The germline CDR1 and CDR2 sequences are SQVTM and ANQGSEA. CDR3 length equals 13 residues. Between the trimmed V and J ends, which lost 7 bases and 2 bases, there was a span of 14 bases. CDR3 loop: CSALDNWQETQYF. The CDR3 nucleotides are TGCAGCGCCCTAGATAATTGGCAAGAGACCCAGTACTTC.

The V and J genes are TRBV25-1 and TRBJ1-6; D is perhaps TRBD1 (6 bases). V shed 4 bases and J shed 10 bases, with 17 bases lying between them. This CDR3 has 15 residues. CDR1 is MGHDK, CDR2 SYGVNS, per germline. The CDR3 reads CASSALSDSGSPLHF. The CDR3, as DNA: TGTGCCAGCAGTGCCCTCTCGGACAGCGGCTCACCCCTCCACTTT.

The chain recombines TRBV3-1 with TRBJ1-1, with D maybe TRBD1 (6 bases). The V gene lost 0 bases and the J gene lost 8 bases, with 13 bases spanning the gap. Per the germline V gene, CDR1 is LGHDT and CDR2 is YNNKEL (reference sequence). The CDR3 covers 14 residues. In nucleotides, the CDR3 is TGTGCCAGCAGCCAAGAAGGAGGGGGACCAGAAGCTTTCTTT. Its translation: CASSQEGGGPEAFF.

The gene calls are TRBV6-4 and TRBJ2-1; tentatively, D is TRBD2 (6 bases). The CDR3 consists of 15 residues. The V gene lost 3 bases and the J gene lost 10 bases, with 19 bases spanning the gap. Germline V lookup: CDR1 MRHNA, CDR2 SNTAGT. CDR3 region: CASSDERAPVGEQFF. CDR3 DNA sequence: TGTGCCAGCAGTGATGAGCGGGCCCCTGTCGGGGAGCAGTTCTTC.

The CDR3 DNA is TGTGCCAGCTCACACACAGGAATTCAAGAGACCCAGTACTTC. The encoded protein is CASSHTGIQETQYF. This sequence joins TRBV18 and TRBJ2-5, with a tentative D call TRBD1 (5 bases). Germline assignment: CDR1 KGHSH and CDR2 LQKENI. The CDR3 has 14 amino acids. V was trimmed by 4 bases and J by 2 bases, leaving 11 bases between them. Full variable domain (missing parts from reference TRBV18 and TRBJ2-5): NAGVMQNPRHLVRRRGQEARLRCSPMKGHSHVYWYRQLPEEGLKFMVYLQKENIIDESGMPKERFSAEFPKEGPSILRIQQVVRGDSAAYFCASSHTGIQETQYFGPGTRLLVL.

The gene calls are TRBV15 and TRBJ2-1; 9 bases match TRBD2. The CDR3 length is 15 residues. J lost 5 bases, V lost 3 bases, and 5 bases had no gene match. The germline V gene has CDR1 LNHNV and CDR2 YYDKDF (reference sequence). Here the CDR3 reads CATSSSLAGNNEQFF. The DNA for the CDR3 is TGTGCCACCAGCAGTTCGCTAGCGGGAAACAATGAGCAGTTCTTC.

The chain links TRBV20-1 to TRBJ2-5; no firm D call. Trimming took off 3 bases at V and 1 base at J, with 9 bases between the two ends. Germline V gene sequence: CDR1 DFQATT, CDR2 SNEGSKA (reference sequence). The CDR3 loop spans 13 amino acids. CDR3 region: CSARDPTQETQYF. CDR3 nucleotide sequence: TGCAGTGCTAGGGACCCTACCCAAGAGACCCAGTACTTC.

The chain combines TRBV15 with TRBJ2-5, with TRBD2 identical over 9 bases. The CDR3 is made up of 15 amino acids. V lost 2 bases and J lost 1; bases outside the gene matches: 2. Germline V gives CDR1 LNHNV, CDR2 YYDKDF (reference sequence). In DNA form, the CDR3 reads TGTGCCACCAGCAGACTAGCGGGGACCCAAGAGACCCAGTACTTC. It is translated as CATSRLAGTQETQYF.

The sample holds a few counts of this clonotype. This chain joins TRBV11-2 and TRBJ2-5; maybe TRBD2 (5 bases). The CDR3 runs to 15 residues. V was clipped by 1 base and J by 5 bases, with 14 bases between them. Germline lookup yields CDR1 SGHAT and CDR2 FQNNGV. The CDR3 DNA is TGTGCCAGCAGCTTAGGTCCTAGCTCTGGGGAGACCCAGTACTTC. Protein product: CASSLGPSSGETQYF.

The V and J genes are TRBV12-3 or TRBV12-4 and TRBJ2-7, with D unclear. The V end lost 8 bases, the J end lost 2 bases, and 10 bases lay between the germline ends. CDR3 size: 12 residues. The CDR3 is CASGEVPYEQYF. The CDR3 bases are TGTGCCAGCGGAGAGGTGCCCTACGAGCAGTACTTC.